Below are 21 T cell receptor beta chains sequenced from a single sample in a study of cytomegalovirus exposure and HLA in healthy donors. With 60 Vbeta and 13 Jbeta primers, the PCR was carried out. TCRdb's copy holds only in-frame clones and misses some; the assay was immunoSEQ multiplex PCR. The table lists about 64,000 clones, 65% to 90% of them singletons, with around 10% in the top ten. Sequenced input: PBMCs. The receptors derive from a female donor in good health and CMV-seronegative.

The rearrangement uses TRBV7-6 and TRBJ2-2; TRBD2 agrees at 8 bases. The CDR3 runs to 17 residues. V dropped 5 bases and J dropped 7; count of bases not matched to a gene: 15. The germline V gene encodes CDR1 SGHVS and CDR2 FNYEAQ. In nucleotides, the CDR3 is TGTGCCAGCAGCCCGTCCTCGAGCGGGAGTATTATCGGGGAGCTGTTTTTT. This translates into CASSPSSSGSIIGELFF.

The chain carries TRBV27 and TRBJ1-6; TRBD1 matches at 11 bases. The V and J ends lost 3 bases and 15 bases, in that order; junction bases with no gene match: 19. CDR1 MNHEY and CDR2 SMNVEV come from the germline V gene (reference sequence). The CDR3 contains 18 residues. CDR3 sequence reads: CASSFSPRDRGEVGGLHF. The CDR3, as DNA: TGTGCCAGCAGTTTTTCGCCCCGGGACAGGGGGGAAGTAGGGGGCCTCCACTTT.

The chain combines TRBV4-2 with TRBJ1-2; no reliable D call. CDR1 and CDR2 (germline): LGHNA, YNFKEQ. Trimming removed 0 bases from V and 7 bases from J, with 21 bases in between. The CDR3 extends over 17 amino acids. The CDR3 bases are TGTGCCAGCAGCCAAGATAAAAGTCCGACTAACGGACTTGGCTACACCTTC. Translation: CASSQDKSPTNGLGYTF.

DNA of the CDR3: TGCGCCAGCAGCTTGGGCGGAATCTACGAGCAGTACTTC. Residues: CASSLGGIYEQYF. This rearrangement joins TRBV5-1 to TRBJ2-7; D is unclear. V lost 0 bases, J lost 3 bases, and 7 bases lay in between. There are 13 residues in the CDR3. The V gene's germline CDR1 is SGHRS and CDR2 YFSETQ. The full variable domain, in which reference TRBV5-1 and TRBJ2-7 provide the parts outside the CDR3, is KAGVTQTPRYLIKTRGQQVTLSCSPISGHRSVSWYQQTPGQGLQFLFEYFSETQRNKGNFPGRFSGRQFSNSRSEMNVSTLELGDSALYLCASSLGGIYEQYFGPGTRLTVT.

This rearrangement joins TRBV7-9 to TRBJ2-1, with 7 bases aligning to TRBD1. CDR3 length: 15 amino acids. V shed 2 bases, J shed 8 bases, and the junction held 9 bases outside the gene matches. Germline V gives CDR1 SEHNR, CDR2 FQNEAQ (reference sequence). This CDR3 is CASSLPYRGFDEQFF. The CDR3, as DNA: TGTGCCAGCAGCTTACCCTACAGGGGTTTCGATGAGCAGTTCTTC.

Concerning this clone itself: At one end the junction does not follow the germline gene, possibly because of a read error. The chain employs TRBV7-7 and TRBJ2-2, with D possibly matching TRBD1 (7 bases). CDR1 and CDR2 (germline): SSHAT, FNYEAQ (reference sequence). The CDR3 consists of 15 residues. The CDR3 DNA follows: TGTGCTAGCAGCTCAGGGGGGCTGAACACCGGGGAGCTGTTTTTT. This gives the protein CASSSGGLNTGELFF. The full variable domain, its missing parts supplied by reference TRBV7-7 and TRBJ2-2, is GAGVSQSPRYKVTKRGQDVTLRCDPISSHATLYWYQQALGQGPEFLTYFNYEAQPDKSGLPSDRFSAERPEGSISTLTIQRTEQRDSAMYRCASSSGGLNTGELFFGEGSRLTVL.

V gene TRBV7-9 combines with J gene TRBJ2-3; D ambiguous. Germline V lookup: CDR1 SEHNR, CDR2 FQNEAQ (reference sequence). V was cut by 1 base and J by 6 bases, with 17 bases left in between. This CDR3 region has 16 residues. CDR3 sequence reads: CASSLGGFRVGDTQYF. Written as DNA, the CDR3 is TGTGCCAGCAGCTTAGGTGGTTTCCGGGTTGGCGATACGCAGTATTTT.

The chain is built from TRBV10-2 and TRBJ2-2, with D possibly TRBD2 on 7 matching bases. Per the germline V gene, CDR1 is WSHSY and CDR2 is SAAADI. This CDR3 has 15 amino acids. V was clipped by 7 bases and J by 6 bases, with 18 bases between them. The CDR3 reads CASNKGGAGSGELFF. CDR3 coding DNA: TGCGCCAGCAATAAGGGGGGGGCCGGATCCGGGGAGCTGTTTTTT.

V is TRBV6-5 and J is TRBJ2-1; TRBD2 might be the D (6 bases). The V end lost 5 bases, the J end lost 3 bases, and 8 bases lay between the germline ends. Germline values: CDR1 MNHEY, CDR2 SVGAGI. CDR3 length equals 13 residues. The CDR3 here is CASSGTFYNEQFF. The DNA of the CDR3 is TGTGCCAGCAGTGGGACTTTCTACAATGAGCAGTTCTTC.

This clone showed up just a few times. The chain joins TRBV6-1 to TRBJ2-7; 7 nucleotides line up with TRBD2. The CDR3 runs 12 residues. J was trimmed by 3 bases and V by 7 bases; bases with no gene match: 3. Germline V gene lookup returns CDR1 MNHNS and CDR2 SASEGT. The CDR3 protein is CASIGGNYEQYF. The CDR3 bases are TGTGCCAGCATCGGGGGGAACTACGAGCAGTACTTC.

This clone showed up just a few times. The rearrangement links TRBV10-3 to TRBJ1-6; D not resolved. From germline, CDR1 is ENHRY and CDR2 SYGVKD. V lost 3 bases, J lost 0 bases, and 12 bases lay in between. This CDR3 contains 17 residues. CDR3 DNA: TGTGCCATCAGTGAAGGAAGAGCGAGCTCCTATAATTCACCCCTCCACTTT. Its protein product is CAISEGRASSYNSPLHF.

V is TRBV2 and J is TRBJ2-3; TRBD2 matches 8 bases. With V trimmed by 8 bases and J by 3 bases, 7 bases remained unmatched. This CDR3 has 14 residues. Germline V gene data show CDR1 as SNHLY and CDR2 as FYNNEI. The CDR3 loop reads CASLGLVVTDTQYF. CDR3 DNA: TGTGCCAGCTTGGGACTAGTCGTAACAGATACGCAGTATTTT.

The V call is TRBV23-1, the J call TRBJ2-1; 7 bases match TRBD2. Being an ORF, TRBV23-1 has a function that is uncertain. The junction had 9 bases not matched to a gene; V was cut back by 4 bases and J by 0 bases. The CDR3 sequence is 17 residues long. CDR3 bases: TGCGCCAGCAGTCTGGCGAGAGCGGGGAGCTCCTACAATGAGCAGTTCTTC. This gives the protein CASSLARAGSSYNEQFF.

This rearrangement joins TRBV5-6 to TRBJ2-5; 9 nucleotides align to TRBD1. Germline CDR1 is SGHDT and CDR2 is YYEEEE. Losses at the gene ends were 4 bases for V and 5 bases for J; bases not matched to a gene: 9. The CDR3 is 15 amino acids. CDR3 residues: CASSARGQGGETQYF. In DNA, the CDR3 is TGTGCCAGCAGCGCCCGGGGACAGGGCGGGGAGACCCAGTACTTC.

The genes are TRBV5-5 and TRBJ1-6, with unresolved D. The CDR3 sequence is 14 residues long. Trimming stripped 5 bases from V and 9 bases from J, with 15 bases between. Germline-derived CDR1 and CDR2 are SGHKS and YYEKEE (reference sequence). The CDR3 here is CASRPDLTTSPLHF. The DNA of the CDR3 is TGTGCCAGCAGGCCCGACTTAACAACTTCACCCCTCCACTTT.

The V gene is TRBV4-1, the J gene TRBJ2-7; 11 nucleotides line up with TRBD2. Trimming cost V 0 bases and J 5 bases; bases outside gene matches: 12. The germline V gene encodes CDR1 MGHRA and CDR2 YSYEKL. CDR3 length equals 18 residues. CDR3 loop: CASSQEGLAGGSGNEQYF. CDR3 nucleotides: TGCGCCAGCAGCCAAGAGGGGCTAGCGGGAGGTTCCGGGAACGAGCAGTACTTC.

The gene calls are TRBV9 and TRBJ2-5, with 8 bases lining up with TRBD2. The germline gives CDR1 SGDLS, CDR2 YYNGEE. V trimming: 0 bases; J trimming: 2 bases; junction bases outside the gene matches: 6. The CDR3 runs 16 residues. The CDR3 DNA is TGTGCCAGCAGCGTAGGGGGTTTAGCGGGGCAAGAGACCCAGTACTTC. Encoded protein: CASSVGGLAGQETQYF.

This clone is medium-sized. V is TRBV4-2 and J is TRBJ2-6; the D gene is possibly TRBD2 (5 bases). Trimming shortened V by 0 bases and J by 2 bases, and 8 bases separated the two germline ends. There are 16 residues in the CDR3. Per the germline V gene, CDR1 is LGHNA and CDR2 is YNFKEQ. The CDR3 is CASSQESGTGANVLTF. CDR3 DNA: TGTGCCAGCAGCCAAGAGTCCGGGACTGGGGCCAACGTCCTGACTTTC.

This clone was counted once. The rearrangement joins TRBV7-2 to TRBJ2-5; maybe TRBD2 (5 bases). Looked up from germline, CDR1 is SGHTA and CDR2 is FQGNSA. This CDR3 contains 15 residues. Trimming stripped 1 base from V and 5 bases from J, with 14 bases between. DNA for the CDR3: TGTGCCAGCAGCTTAGGTTATAGCGAGTGGGAGACCCAGTACTTC. It specifies CASSLGYSEWETQYF.

This chain joins TRBV28 and TRBJ2-5; no definite D call. With 1 base removed from V and 4 bases from J, the gap between germline ends came to 10 bases. CDR3 length equals 14 residues. From germline, CDR1 is MDHEN and CDR2 SYDVKM. The CDR3 here is CASSLFPQAETQYF. The CDR3 DNA reads as TGTGCCAGCAGTTTATTCCCTCAGGCAGAGACCCAGTACTTC. The whole variable domain, remainder taken from reference TRBV28 and TRBJ2-5, is DVKVTQSSRYLVKRTGEKVFLECVQDMDHENMFWYRQDPGLGLRLIYFSYDVKMKEKGDIPEGYSVSREKKERFSLILESASTNQTSMYLCASSLFPQAETQYFGPGTRLLVL.

The chain links TRBV19 to TRBJ1-5; unclear D gene. V was cut by 1 base and J by 0 bases, with 13 bases left in between. There are 17 residues in the CDR3. CDR1 LNHDA and CDR2 SQIVND come from the germline V gene (reference sequence). The CDR3 loop reads CASSIGGGGYSNQPQHF. The DNA of the CDR3 is TGTGCCAGTAGTATAGGGGGAGGAGGGTATAGCAATCAGCCCCAGCATTTT.